A selection of T cell receptor beta chains follows, all from one sample in a study of Graves' ophthalmopathy and Graves' hyperthyroidism. One entry per CDR3 protein results from TCRdb running MiXCR on the multiplex PCR reads. In the table there are hundreds of thousands of distinct CDR3 sequences, approximately 21% of which are singletons. What was sequenced was peripheral blood. These receptors were obtained from a woman younger than 35 with stable Graves' hyperthyroidism. Some clones in this sample may be carry-over from other donors' samples. CDR3s include the opening cysteine and the closing phenylalanine or tryptophan. A D gene is named only where the DNA matches it firmly. The size entry is marked missing in some rows and otherwise reads once, few, many or a size class.

TRBV5-1	NA	TRBJ1-1	NA	TGCGCCAGCAGACCAGGGACCATGAACACTGAAGCTTTCTTT	CASRPGTMNTEAFF
TRBV5-6	NA	TRBJ2-7	many	TGTGCCAGCAGCTTTTACTTGAGCGACTCCTACGAGCAGTACTTC	CASSFYLSDSYEQYF
TRBV12-3/TRBV12-4	TRBD1	TRBJ1-1	few	TGTGCCAGCAGTCATCAGGGGGCGAACACTGAAGCTTTCTTT	CASSHQGANTEAFF
TRBV20-1	TRBD1	TRBJ2-2	NA	TGCAGCGTTAGACAGGGTAGTGTCACCGGGGAGCTGTTTTTT	CSVRQGSVTGELFF
TRBV2	NA	TRBJ1-5	many	TGTGCCAGCAGACCAGACAGGTCACCTGGTCAGCCCCAGCATTTT	CASRPDRSPGQPQHF
TRBV20-1	TRBD1	TRBJ2-7	many	TGCAGTGCTAGAGACGGGACAGGGGGCGCAAAATCCTACGAGCAGTACTTC	CSARDGTGGAKSYEQYF
TRBV7-9	NA	TRBJ2-7	NA	TGTGCCAGCAGCCCGAAAGGACAGTCCTACGAGCAGTACTTC	CASSPKGQSYEQYF
TRBV15	NA	TRBJ1-1	many	TGTGCCACCAGCAGAGGGGTGGACAGAAGCTTAAACACTGAAGCTTTCTTT	CATSRGVDRSLNTEAFF
TRBV6-2/TRBV6-3	TRBD1	TRBJ1-5	NA	TGTGCCAGCAGTTACGAGGAGACAGGGACGAATCAGCCCCAGCATTTT	CASSYEETGTNQPQHF
TRBV12-3/TRBV12-4	NA	TRBJ1-5	many	TGTGCCAGCAGCCCGAAGTTTAAACCCCAGCATTTT	CASSPKFKPQHF
TRBV12-3/TRBV12-4	NA	TRBJ1-2	many	TGTGCCAGCAGACAACCCGCAGGAAACTATGGCTACACCTTC	CASRQPAGNYGYTF
TRBV20-1	NA	TRBJ2-5	many	TGCAGTGCTAGAGACAGGGGCGGAGAGACCCAGTACTTC	CSARDRGGETQYF
TRBV28	NA	TRBJ2-7	many	TGTGCCAGCAGTTTTAGTTACAGGGCCAGGGACGAGCAGTACTTC	CASSFSYRARDEQYF
TRBV20-1	NA	TRBJ1-1	NA	TGCAGTGCTAGGACAAAGAAGGGGCGAGAAATAAACACTGAAGCTTTCTTT	CSARTKKGREINTEAFF
TRBV15	TRBD1	TRBJ1-2	many	TGTGCCACCAGCAGACCATTGGACAGGAGTACGACCAGCTATGGCTACACCTTC	CATSRPLDRSTTSYGYTF
TRBV28	TRBD1	TRBJ1-2	many	TGTGCCAGCAGTACCCGGACAGGGGCCTCCCCTAACTATGGCTACACCTTC	CASSTRTGASPNYGYTF
TRBV4-2	NA	TRBJ1-6	many	TGTGCCAGCAGCCAAGAATCGGCGCCAGCTCTCCACTTT	CASSQESAPALHF
TRBV6-2/TRBV6-3	TRBD1	TRBJ2-7	many	TGTGCCAGCATCGGACAGGGAAGCTCCTACGAGCAGTACTTC	CASIGQGSSYEQYF
TRBV4-1	NA	TRBJ1-1	NA	TGCGCCAGCCGATCAGAAACTGAAGCTTTCTTT	CASRSETEAFF
TRBV12-3/TRBV12-4	NA	TRBJ1-1	many	TGTGCCAGCAGTTTAAGGCCCGACACTGAAGCTTTCTTT	CASSLRPDTEAFF
TRBV7-2	NA	TRBJ2-2	many	TGTGCCAGCAGCTCTCGGACCCTCGGAACCGGGGAGCTGTTTTTT	CASSSRTLGTGELFF
TRBV19	NA	TRBJ1-5	many	TGTGCCAGTAGCAAGACAGGTGGCCAGCCCCAGCATTTT	CASSKTGGQPQHF
TRBV29-1	NA	TRBJ1-1	many	TGCAGCGTTAAGAGGGGGGCCGACCATGAAGCTTTCTTT	CSVKRGADHEAFF
TRBV5-1	NA	TRBJ1-1	NA	TGCGCCAGCAGCTTCGGTAACAACGTGGACACTGAAGCTTTCTTT	CASSFGNNVDTEAFF